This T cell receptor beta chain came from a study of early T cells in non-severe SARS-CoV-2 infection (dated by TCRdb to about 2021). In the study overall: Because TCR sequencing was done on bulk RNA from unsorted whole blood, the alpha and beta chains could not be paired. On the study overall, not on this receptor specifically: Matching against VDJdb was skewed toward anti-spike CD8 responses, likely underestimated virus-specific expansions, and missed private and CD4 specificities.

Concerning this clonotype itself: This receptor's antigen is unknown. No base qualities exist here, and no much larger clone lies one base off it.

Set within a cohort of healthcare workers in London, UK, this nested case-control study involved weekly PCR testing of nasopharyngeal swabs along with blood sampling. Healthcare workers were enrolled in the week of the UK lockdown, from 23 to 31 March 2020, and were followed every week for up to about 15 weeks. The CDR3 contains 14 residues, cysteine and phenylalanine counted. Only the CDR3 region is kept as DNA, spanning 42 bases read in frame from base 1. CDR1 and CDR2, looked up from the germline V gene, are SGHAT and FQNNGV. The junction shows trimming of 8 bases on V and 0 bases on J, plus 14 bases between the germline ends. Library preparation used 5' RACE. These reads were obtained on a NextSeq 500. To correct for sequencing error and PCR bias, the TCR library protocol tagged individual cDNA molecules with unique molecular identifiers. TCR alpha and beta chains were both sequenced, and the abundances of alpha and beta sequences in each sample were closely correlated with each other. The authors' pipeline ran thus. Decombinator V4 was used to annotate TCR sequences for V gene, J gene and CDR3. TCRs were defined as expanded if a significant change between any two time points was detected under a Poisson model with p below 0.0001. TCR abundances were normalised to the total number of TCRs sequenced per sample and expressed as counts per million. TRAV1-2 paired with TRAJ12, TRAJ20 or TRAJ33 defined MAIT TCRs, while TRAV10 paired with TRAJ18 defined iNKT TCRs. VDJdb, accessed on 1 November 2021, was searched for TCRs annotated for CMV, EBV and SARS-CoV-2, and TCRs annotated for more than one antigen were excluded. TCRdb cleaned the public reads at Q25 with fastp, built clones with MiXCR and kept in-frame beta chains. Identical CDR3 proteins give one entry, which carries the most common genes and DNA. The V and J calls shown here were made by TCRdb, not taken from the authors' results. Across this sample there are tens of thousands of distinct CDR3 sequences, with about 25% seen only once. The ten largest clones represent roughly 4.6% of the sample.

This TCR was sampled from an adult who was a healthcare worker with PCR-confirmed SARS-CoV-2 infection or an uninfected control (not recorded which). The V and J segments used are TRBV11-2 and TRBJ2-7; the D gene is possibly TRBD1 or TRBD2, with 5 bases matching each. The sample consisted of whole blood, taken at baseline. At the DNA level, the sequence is TGTGCCAGCGGCGCCGGGACGGCCTCCTACGAGCAGTACTTC. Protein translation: CASGAGTASYEQYF. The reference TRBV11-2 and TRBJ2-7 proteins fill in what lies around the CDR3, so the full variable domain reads EAGVAQSPRYKIIEKRQSVAFWCNPISGHATLYWYQQILGQGPKLLIQFQNNGVVDDSQLPKDRFSAERLKGVDSTLKIQPAKLEDSAVYLCASGAGTASYEQYFGPGTRLTVT.